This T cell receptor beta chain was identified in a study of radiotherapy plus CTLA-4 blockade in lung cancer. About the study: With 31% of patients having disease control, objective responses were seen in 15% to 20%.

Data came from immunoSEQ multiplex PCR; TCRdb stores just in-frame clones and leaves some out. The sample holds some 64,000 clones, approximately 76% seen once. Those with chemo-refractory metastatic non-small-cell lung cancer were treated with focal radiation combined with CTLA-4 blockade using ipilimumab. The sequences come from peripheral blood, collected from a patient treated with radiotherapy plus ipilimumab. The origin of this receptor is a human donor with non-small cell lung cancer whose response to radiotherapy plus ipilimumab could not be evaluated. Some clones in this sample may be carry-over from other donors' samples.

Here the CDR3 reads CASSRRDTGNTIYF. The CDR3 nucleotides read TGTGCCAGCAGTCGCCGGGACACAGGAAACACCATATATTTT. The chain is built from TRBV6-6 and TRBJ1-3; the D gene is possibly TRBD1 (6 bases). The V end lost 5 bases, the J end lost 4 bases, and 12 bases lay between the germline ends. This CDR3 contains 14 residues. The germline CDR1 and CDR2 sequences are MNHNY and SVGAGI (reference sequence).